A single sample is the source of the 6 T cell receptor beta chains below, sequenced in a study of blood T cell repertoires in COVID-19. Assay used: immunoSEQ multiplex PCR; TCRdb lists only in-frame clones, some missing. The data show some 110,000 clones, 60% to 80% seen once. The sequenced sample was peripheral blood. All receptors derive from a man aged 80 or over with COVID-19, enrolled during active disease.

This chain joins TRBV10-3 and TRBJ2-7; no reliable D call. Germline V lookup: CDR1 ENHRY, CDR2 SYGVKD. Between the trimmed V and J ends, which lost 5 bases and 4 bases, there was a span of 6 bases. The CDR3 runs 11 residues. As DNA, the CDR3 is TGTGCCATCAGTAATAGTTACGAGCAGTACTTC. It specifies CAISNSYEQYF.

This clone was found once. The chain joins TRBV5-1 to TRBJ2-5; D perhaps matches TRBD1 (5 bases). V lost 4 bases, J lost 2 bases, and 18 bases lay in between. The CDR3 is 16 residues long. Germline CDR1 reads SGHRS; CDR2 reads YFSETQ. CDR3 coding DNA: TGCGCCAGCAGCCTATCCCTTTCCCAGGGACAAGAGACCCAGTACTTC. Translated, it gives CASSLSLSQGQETQYF.

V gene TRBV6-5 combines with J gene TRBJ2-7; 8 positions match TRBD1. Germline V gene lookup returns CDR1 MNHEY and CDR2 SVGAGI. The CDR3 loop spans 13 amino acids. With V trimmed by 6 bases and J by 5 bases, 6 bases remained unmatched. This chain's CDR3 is CASSRTGLDEQYF. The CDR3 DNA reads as TGTGCCAGCAGCCGGACAGGGCTCGACGAGCAGTACTTC.

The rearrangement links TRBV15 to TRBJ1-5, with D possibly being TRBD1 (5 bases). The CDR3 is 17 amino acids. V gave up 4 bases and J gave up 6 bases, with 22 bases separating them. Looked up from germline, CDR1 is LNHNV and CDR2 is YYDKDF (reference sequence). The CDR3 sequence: CATSIRWGEKSAQPQHF. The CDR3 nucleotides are TGTGCCACCAGCATCAGATGGGGGGAAAAAAGCGCTCAGCCCCAGCATTTT.

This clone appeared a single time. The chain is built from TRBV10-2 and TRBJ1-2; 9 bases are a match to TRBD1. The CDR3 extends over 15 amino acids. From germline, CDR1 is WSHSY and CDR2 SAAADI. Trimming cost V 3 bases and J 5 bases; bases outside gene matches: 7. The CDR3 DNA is TGCGCCAGCAGTGACCCGGACAGGGGCTCTTATGGCTACACCTTC. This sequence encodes CASSDPDRGSYGYTF.

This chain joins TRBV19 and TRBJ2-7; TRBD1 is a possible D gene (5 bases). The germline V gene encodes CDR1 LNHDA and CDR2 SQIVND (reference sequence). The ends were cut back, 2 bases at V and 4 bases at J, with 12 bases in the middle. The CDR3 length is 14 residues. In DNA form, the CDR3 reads TGTGCCAGTAGTATACGTCTGGGGCGGTACGAGCAGTACTTC. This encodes CASSIRLGRYEQYF.